Listed below are T cell receptor beta chains from one sample, sequenced in a study of metastatic and nonmetastatic thyroid tumors. TCRdb re-called the PCR reads through MiXCR. The table records about 40,000 clones, 16% of them present only once. The sequenced sample consisted of blood. All receptors derive from a female donor with papillary thyroid cancer or a benign thyroid nodule (not recorded which). Some clones in this sample may be carry-over from other donors' samples. Each CDR3 is given with its conserved first and last residue. Each record gives: J gene, clone size, V gene, D gene, CDR3 DNA, CDR3 protein. D genes are given only for firm matches. The size of a clone is reported for some rows only, either as once, few or many, or as a class for expanded clones.

TRBJ2-7	many	TRBV4-1	TRBD2	TGCGCCAGCAGCGGCCATAGCGGGAGCCCCTACGAGCAGTACTTC	CASSGHSGSPYEQYF
TRBJ2-7	many	TRBV6-1	TRBD1	TGTGCCAGCAGCCACACAGGGGGCGACCTCAACGAGCAGTACTTC	CASSHTGGDLNEQYF
TRBJ1-2	many	TRBV28	.	TGTGCCAGCAGTCCCCACCTCGGGGGCAGAGGCTACACCTTC	CASSPHLGGRGYTF
TRBJ1-3	.	TRBV7-2	.	TGTGCCAGCAGAACAGGGATAACTGGAAACACCATATATTTT	CASRTGITGNTIYF
TRBJ1-1	many	TRBV28	TRBD1	TGTGCCAGCAAGATGGACAGGGTTGGGACTGAAGCTTTCTTT	CASKMDRVGTEAFF
TRBJ1-4	many	TRBV27	.	TGTGCCAGCAGTATGTTTGGGGGGGCAGGTCAACGTGAAAAACTGTTTTTT	CASSMFGGAGQREKLFF
TRBJ2-5	few	TRBV19	.	TGTGCCAGTCGAATAACTTGGTCGCAAGAGACCCAGTACTTC	CASRITWSQETQYF
TRBJ1-2	many	TRBV25-1	.	TGTGCCAGCAGTGAATTATATCGGGATGGCTACACCTTC	CASSELYRDGYTF
TRBJ1-2	many	TRBV7-6	.	TGTGCCAGCAGCTTAGAGATAGGCTATGGCTACACCTTC	CASSLEIGYGYTF
TRBJ1-6	many	TRBV28	.	TGTGCCAGCAGTTTACCTCGCCCGGCCAAATTCCACTTT	CASSLPRPAKFHF
TRBJ2-5	many	TRBV5-1	.	TGCGCCAGCAGCTTCGAGGGGGGCGGAGAGACCCAGTACTTC	CASSFEGGGETQYF
TRBJ2-7	.	TRBV20-1	.	TGCAAGTCTGAGAACTACGGAGGGAGTTGTGAGCAGTACTTC	CKSENYGGSCEQYF
TRBJ2-5	few	TRBV6-2/TRBV6-3	.	TGTGCCAGCAGTCAGGCCGGGGCAGAAGAGAACACCCAGTACTTC	CASSQAGAEENTQYF
TRBJ2-1	many	TRBV5-1	TRBD2	TGCGCCAGCAGCTCCAACCTAGCGGGAGGGTTTTATTCCTACAATGAGCAGTTCTTC	CASSSNLAGGFYSYNEQFF
TRBJ1-5	many	TRBV10-3	.	TGTGCCATCAGTGAGCGGGATCAGCCCCAGCATTTT	CAISERDQPQHF
TRBJ2-7	many	TRBV9	.	TGTGCCAGCAGCGTAGGAGTCTCCTACGAGCAGTACTTC	CASSVGVSYEQYF
TRBJ1-1	many	TRBV20-1	.	TGCAGTGCTAGCCTCCAACACAACACTGAAGCTTTCTTT	CSASLQHNTEAFF
TRBJ2-7	medium-sized	TRBV6-1	TRBD2	TGTGCCAGCAGTAGCTTAGCGGGGCTCTACGAGCAGTACTTC	CASSSLAGLYEQYF
TRBJ2-5	many	TRBV7-6	.	TGTGCCAGCAGCCTATATGAGCGGGAGACCCAGTACTTC	CASSLYERETQYF
TRBJ1-1	many	TRBV19	TRBD1	TGTGCCAGTAGTCGACAGGGGTGCACTGAAGCTTTCTTT	CASSRQGCTEAFF
TRBJ2-7	few	TRBV6-1	TRBD1	TGTGCCAGCAAATCCCGGACAGGCACTTCCTACGAGCAGTACTTC	CASKSRTGTSYEQYF
TRBJ2-7	medium-sized	TRBV30	TRBD2	TGTGCCTGGAGTGGGCAGGGACTAGCGGGTTTCGAGCAGTACTTC	CAWSGQGLAGFEQYF
TRBJ2-6	.	TRBV12-3/TRBV12-4	.	TGTGCCAGCAGCTCCGCAGGGCCCCTGCCTTGGGCCAACGTCCTGACTTTC	CASSSAGPLPWANVLTF
TRBJ2-1	many	TRBV5-1	TRBD2	TGCGCCAGCAGCGCGTCCGGGACTAGCGGCCTCTTTCGGGAGCAGTTCTTC	CASSASGTSGLFREQFF
TRBJ1-5	.	TRBV3-1	.	TGTGCCAGCAGCCAAACGGGAGAGGGTCAGCCCCAGCGTTTT	CASSQTGEGQPQRF
TRBJ2-7	many	TRBV5-1	.	TGCGCCAGCAGCTTGGCCTTGAGGGGAGGCTCCTACGAGCAGTACTTC	CASSLALRGGSYEQYF
TRBJ2-7	many	TRBV28	.	TGTGCCAGCCGGTCGCGGGATGCCTACGAGCAGTACTTC	CASRSRDAYEQYF
TRBJ2-1	many	TRBV11-3	TRBD2	TGTGCCAGCAGCTTAGACCCTCAAGCGGGGAGCATAAATGAGCAGTTCTTC	CASSLDPQAGSINEQFF
TRBJ2-5	many	TRBV2	TRBD2	TGTGCCAGCAGTCAGCACAGCGGGGGGTTAGAGACCCAGTACTTC	CASSQHSGGLETQYF
TRBJ2-3	many	TRBV9	.	TGTGCCAGCAGCTCCCGACGCACCGGGGGCGCTATCACAGATACGCAGTATTTT	CASSSRRTGGAITDTQYF
TRBJ2-5	many	TRBV20-1	.	TGCAGTGCTAGAGAATTTCGAGTTGTAAAGACCCAGTACTTC	CSAREFRVVKTQYF
TRBJ2-7	many	TRBV3-1	.	TGTGCCAGCAGCCAAATAGGAGGACAGTTTTCCTACGAGCAGTACTTC	CASSQIGGQFSYEQYF
TRBJ2-1	many	TRBV20-1	.	TGCAGTTCACTGGGGGGAGGCCTCTCCTACAATGAGCAGTTCTTC	CSSLGGGLSYNEQFF
TRBJ1-5	many	TRBV28	TRBD1	TGTGCCAGCGACAGGGGCCAAACTCAGCCCCAGCATTTT	CASDRGQTQPQHF
TRBJ1-2	many	TRBV6-1	TRBD1	TGTGCCACCGGGGACAGGGGTAACTATGGCTACACCTTC	CATGDRGNYGYTF
TRBJ2-7	.	TRBV30	.	TGTGCCTGGAGGCCCCCAGGGCCTAGCTCCTACGAGCAGTACTTC	CAWRPPGPSSYEQYF
TRBJ2-7	many	TRBV20-1	TRBD1	TGCAGTGCTAGGGACAGGAATTCCTACGAGCAGTACTTC	CSARDRNSYEQYF
TRBJ2-5	.	TRBV9	TRBD2	TGTGCCAGCAGCGTAGCCGGACTAGCGGGGGAGCAGGGGGCCCAGTACTTC	CASSVAGLAGEQGAQYF
TRBJ2-1	many	TRBV10-2	.	TGCGCCAGCAGTGAGGCGGTGGGATTACGCAATGAGCAGTTCTTC	CASSEAVGLRNEQFF
TRBJ1-1	many	TRBV28	TRBD1	TGTGCCAGCAGTTTAAGGCGGGGACAGGGAGCTTTCTTT	CASSLRRGQGAFF
TRBJ2-5	many	TRBV9	.	TGTGCCAGCAGCGTAGGGGGTTCTCGAGAGACCCAGTACTTC	CASSVGGSRETQYF
TRBJ2-1	.	TRBV9	TRBD2	TGTGCCAGCAGCTCCCCCGGTGGGGGGGAGGGGAATGAGCAGTTCTTC	CASSSPGGGEGNEQFF
TRBJ2-7	few	TRBV10-3	.	TGTGCCATCAGGGTCGGACATACGAGCTCCTACGAGCAGTACTTC	CAIRVGHTSSYEQYF
TRBJ2-2	.	TRBV6-1	.	TGTGCCAGCAGTGAACCGGGGGACACCGGGGAGCTGTTTTTT	CASSEPGDTGELFF
TRBJ1-2	many	TRBV12-3/TRBV12-4	.	TGTGCCAGCAGTTGGCGGACAGCCTATGGCTACACCTTC	CASSWRTAYGYTF
TRBJ2-3	many	TRBV7-9	TRBD1	TGTGCCAGCAGCTTGACAGGGCTTGATACGCAGTATTTT	CASSLTGLDTQYF
TRBJ2-3	many	TRBV5-4	TRBD2	TGTGCCAGCAGCTTGGAGACTAGCGGTACAGATACGCAGTATTTT	CASSLETSGTDTQYF
TRBJ1-4	few	TRBV27	TRBD1	TGTGCCAGCAGTACACGACAGGGTGGTAATGAAAAACTGTTTTTT	CASSTRQGGNEKLFF
TRBJ2-5	many	TRBV2	.	TGTGCCAGCGAGGTGGGCAGGGGAGCTAAGACCCAGTACTTC	CASEVGRGAKTQYF
TRBJ2-5	many	TRBV5-1	.	TGCGCCAGCAGCTGGTCTAGAGAGACCCAGTACTTC	CASSWSRETQYF
TRBJ2-3	many	TRBV5-5	TRBD1	TGTGCCAGCAGCTCTGCCCGGGACAGTCTTACAGATACGCAGTATTTT	CASSSARDSLTDTQYF
TRBJ2-1	many	TRBV5-1	TRBD2	TGCGCCAGCAGCTTGGCAGCGACTAGCGGGAGGGCCTTCTACAATGAGCAGTTCTTC	CASSLAATSGRAFYNEQFF
TRBJ2-7	few	TRBV10-2	.	TGCGCCAGCAGTGAGTCGGGACGCGGGATGCTCTACTTC	CASSESGRGMLYF